This is a list of T cell receptor beta chains from one sample in a study of blood T cells in healthy people across ages. A single record per CDR3 protein comes from TCRdb applying MiXCR to the 5' RACE reads. The repertoire holds around 1,500,000 distinct CDR3 sequences, with 28% as singletons. Sequenced: blood. These TCRs come from a woman in her thirties in good health. Each CDR3 is given with its conserved first and last residue. The order of the fields is clone size, D gene, V gene, J gene, CDR3 DNA, CDR3 protein. D genes are given only for firm matches. Not all rows give a size; the values are once, few, many and, for expanded clones, a class.

>few|TRBD1|TRBV30|TRBJ1-2
TGTGCCTGGAGTGTATCGGGACAGGGGGTCCTCTATGGCTACACCTTC
CAWSVSGQGVLYGYTF
>-|TRBD2|TRBV27|TRBJ2-1
TGTGCCAGCAGTAAGCGGGGGCTGGGGAATGAGCAGTTCTTC
CASSKRGLGNEQFF
>many|-|TRBV28|TRBJ1-5
TGTGCCAGCAGGATACTTAGCAATCAGCCCCAGCATTTT
CASRILSNQPQHF
>few|-|TRBV7-9|TRBJ1-1
TGTGCCAGCAGCTTGGAGGGTACCGCTTCTGAAGCTTTCTTT
CASSLEGTASEAFF
>-|-|TRBV6-6|TRBJ1-2
TGTGCCAGCAGGGGGAGGGACACGGGTAACTATGGCTACACCTTC
CASRGRDTGNYGYTF
>few|TRBD2|TRBV4-1|TRBJ2-5
TGCGCCAGCAGCCGAGGCCCGGCTAGCGGGGGGGCCTACCGGGAGACCCAGTACTTC
CASSRGPASGGAYRETQYF
>-|TRBD2|TRBV28|TRBJ2-1
TGTGCCAGCAGCTCTAGCGGGGTAGACAATGAGCAGTTCTTC
CASSSSGVDNEQFF
>-|-|TRBV5-5|TRBJ1-1
TGTGCCAGCAGCTTGCTCCTCCTGAACACTGAAGCTTTCTTT
CASSLLLLNTEAFF
>-|TRBD2|TRBV6-2/TRBV6-3|TRBJ2-1
TGTGCCAGCAACCGGGGTCTAGCGGGCGAGACCCAGTTCTTC
CASNRGLAGETQFF
>-|-|TRBV28|TRBJ2-2
TGTGCCAGCAGTCCTACTACGGCCGTGGAGCTGTTTTTT
CASSPTTAVELFF
>-|TRBD1|TRBV6-5|TRBJ2-7
TGTGCCAGCAGTTGCGGGACAGGGCGCTACGAGCAGTACTTC
CASSCGTGRYEQYF
>few|TRBD1|TRBV5-1|TRBJ2-7
TGCGCCAGCAGCAGGGAAAGGGGGCCTAACTCCTACGAGCAGTACTTC
CASSRERGPNSYEQYF
>many|-|TRBV20-1|TRBJ1-5
TGCAGTGCTGGGAGGGGCAATCAGCCCCAGCATTTT
CSAGRGNQPQHF
>many|-|TRBV9|TRBJ2-3
TGTGCCAGCAGCGCGGGTAGGGCCATCAGCACAGATACGCAGTATTTT
CASSAGRAISTDTQYF
>-|TRBD1|TRBV27|TRBJ1-2
TGTGCCAGCAGCCCAGGGGGCGGGTTAGGTGGCTACACCTTC
CASSPGGGLGGYTF
>-|TRBD2|TRBV3-1|TRBJ2-7
TGTGCCAGCAGCCAGTTGGGACTAGCGGTCGAGCAGTACTTC
CASSQLGLAVEQYF
>-|-|TRBV24-1|TRBJ2-5
TGTGCCACCAGTGATTTAAGGGCAGGGAAAGAGACCCAGTACTTC
CATSDLRAGKETQYF
>few|TRBD1|TRBV11-2|TRBJ2-5
TGTGCCAGCAGCTTAGCCGGGACAGCAGTCCAAGAGACCCAGTACTTC
CASSLAGTAVQETQYF
>-|TRBD2|TRBV30|TRBJ2-7
TGTGCCTGGAGACTAGCGGCCAACTCCTACGAGCAGTACTTC
CAWRLAANSYEQYF
>few|-|TRBV30|TRBJ2-5
TGTGCCTGCCATTCGACCCCGTGGCAAGAGACCCAGTACTTC
CACHSTPWQETQYF
>few|-|TRBV5-1|TRBJ2-3
TGCGCCAGCAGCTTGGGTGAGAGGACAGATACGCAGTATTTT
CASSLGERTDTQYF
>-|TRBD2|TRBV2|TRBJ2-1
TGTGCCAGCAGCTTCGAGAGACTAGCGGGAGCCGGTGAGCAGTTCTTC
CASSFERLAGAGEQFF
>-|-|TRBV12-3/TRBV12-4|TRBJ2-2
TGTGCCAGCAGTTTCGTCGATAACACCGGGGAGCTGTTTTTT
CASSFVDNTGELFF
>many|TRBD2|TRBV5-1|TRBJ2-1
TGCGCCAGCAGCCCCGCCGGGACTAGCGGGAGCAATGAGCAGTTCTTC
CASSPAGTSGSNEQFF
>few|-|TRBV20-1|TRBJ2-3
TGCAGTGCTTCCCAGACGGCGAGGACAGATACGCAGTATTTT
CSASQTARTDTQYF
>few|TRBD2|TRBV6-5|TRBJ2-3
TGTGCCAGCAGTTACGCGGGAGGGGCTGGCACAGATACGCAGTATTTT
CASSYAGGAGTDTQYF
>-|-|TRBV6-1|TRBJ1-5
TGTGCCAGCAGTGAATCAGGTACCCGGCAGCCCCAGCATTTT
CASSESGTRQPQHF
>-|TRBD2|TRBV9|TRBJ2-1
TGTGCCAACAGCGTAGAGCGGGGAAAGCAGTTCTTC
CANSVERGKQFF
>-|TRBD2|TRBV9|TRBJ2-3
TGTGCCAGCAGCCGCGGACTAACAAAGACTAGCACAGGTATGCAGTATTTT
CASSRGLTKTSTGMQYF
>once|-|TRBV5-5|TRBJ2-5
TGTGCCAGCATTTCTCCGAACAGAGCTCAAGAGACCCAGTACTTC
CASISPNRAQETQYF
>-|-|TRBV20-1|TRBJ2-5
TGCAGTGCTAGACTGGTCCCGAAGACCGAGACCCAGTACTTC
CSARLVPKTETQYF
>many|-|TRBV20-1|TRBJ2-7
TGCAGTGACATCCGGGACAACTTCTACGAGCAGTACTTC
CSDIRDNFYEQYF
>many|-|TRBV6-1|TRBJ2-7
TGTGCCAGCAGTGGTATCGGGATGGGTGCGGGGGCACTCTACGAGCAGTACTTC
CASSGIGMGAGALYEQYF
>many|-|TRBV25-1|TRBJ2-7
TGTGCCAGCAGTGAATCCCCGGGGTTGCACGAGCAGTACTTC
CASSESPGLHEQYF